One T cell receptor beta chain is described in this entry. The sample comes from a study of blood T cell repertoires in COVID-19. Across the whole study: COVID-19 samples, acute and convalescent, were from the United States, Italy and Spain. T cells, B-cell-depleted T cells, or PBMCs provided the cDNA or gDNA that served as material.

In the authors' workflow: Estimation of nucleated cell counts was performed using reference gene primer amplification. Sequencing was performed with immunoSEQ multiplex PCR; in TCRdb, only in-frame clones are kept and a portion is missing. Clone size and the V and J calls come from that table; the DNA yielded D and trimming. The sample includes about 280,000 clones, approximately 85% of them seen just once. Germline CDR1 LGHDT, CDR2 YNNKEL (reference sequence). The CDR3 totals 14 residues. V shed 4 bases, J shed 4 bases, and the junction held 2 bases outside the gene matches. The chain links TRBV3-1 (or the pseudogene TRBV3-2) to TRBJ2-7; 12 positions match TRBD2. What was sequenced was peripheral blood. The source of this sequence is a woman in her 70s with acute or convalescent COVID-19. The CDR3 DNA reads TGTGCCAGCAGCCCAGGGACTAGCGGGTACGAGCAGTACTTC. Its protein product is CASSPGTSGYEQYF.